This T cell receptor beta chain was profiled in a study of shared clonotypes between healthy human individuals. General study results and limits: Donors were few, which limited the genetic and exposure-history diversity represented. Among the subsets, naive ones generally showed larger estimated richness than memory ones. The four-donor shared clonotypes exceeded non-shared clonotypes in generation probability, with non-shared ones scoring lower.

Over several immunoSEQ plates, each subset's genomic DNA was distributed in even portions. Assay: immunoSEQ multiplex PCR; the TCRdb copy retains only in-frame clones and omits some. The sample has 850,000 to 1,100,000 clones, 70% to 85% seen once. The sample holds a few counts of this clone. The antigen remains unidentified. Sequenced input: memory CD4+ T cells from PBMCs. The subset was: CD45RA-negative fraction. The clonotype comes from a man between 18 and 29 years old in good health. Some clones in this sample may be carry-over from other donors' samples.

The DNA for the CDR3 is TGTGCCAGCAGCCCCCGTGGGACTAGCGGCTCCTACGAGCAGTACTTC. This encodes CASSPRGTSGSYEQYF. This chain connects TRBV7-2 to TRBJ2-7; 11 nucleotides align to TRBD2. The germline V gene has CDR1 SGHTA and CDR2 FQGNSA. CDR3 length: 16 residues. V trimming: 5 bases; J trimming: 0 bases; junction bases outside the gene matches: 6.